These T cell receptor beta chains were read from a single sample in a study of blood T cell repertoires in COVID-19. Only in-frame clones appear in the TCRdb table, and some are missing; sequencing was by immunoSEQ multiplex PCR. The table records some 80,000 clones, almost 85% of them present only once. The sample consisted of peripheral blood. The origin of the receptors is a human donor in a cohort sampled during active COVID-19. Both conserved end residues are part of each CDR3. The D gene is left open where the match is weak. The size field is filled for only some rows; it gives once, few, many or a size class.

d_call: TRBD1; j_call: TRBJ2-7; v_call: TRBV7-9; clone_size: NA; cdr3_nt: TGTGCCAGCAGCTGGGGACAGGGCAACTCCTACGAGCAGTACTTC; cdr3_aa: CASSWGQGNSYEQYF
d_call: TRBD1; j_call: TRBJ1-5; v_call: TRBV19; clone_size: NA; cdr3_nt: TGTGCCAGTAGTATAGTCTTGGTCGGGACAGGGGGACTCAATCAGCCCCAGCATTTT; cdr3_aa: CASSIVLVGTGGLNQPQHF
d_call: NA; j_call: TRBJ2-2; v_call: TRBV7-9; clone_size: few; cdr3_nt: TGTGCCAGCAGCTTGGCCCCCACCGGGGAGCTGTTTTTT; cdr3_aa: CASSLAPTGELFF
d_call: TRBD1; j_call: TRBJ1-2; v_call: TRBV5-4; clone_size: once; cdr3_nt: TGTGCCAGCAGGGACAGGGCCGAATATGGCTACACCTTC; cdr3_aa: CASRDRAEYGYTF
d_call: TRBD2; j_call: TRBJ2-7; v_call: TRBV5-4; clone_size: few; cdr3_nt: TGTGCCAGCAGCCAGGGACTAGCATCCTACGAGCAGTACTTC; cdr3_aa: CASSQGLASYEQYF
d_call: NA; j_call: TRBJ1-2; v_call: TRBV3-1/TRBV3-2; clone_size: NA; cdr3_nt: TGTGCCAGCAGCCAATTTTACTCCACCGGGGAACCCGGGGGCTACACCTTC; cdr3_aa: CASSQFYSTGEPGGYTF
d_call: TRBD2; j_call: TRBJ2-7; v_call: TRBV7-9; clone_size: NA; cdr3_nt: TGTGCCAGCAGCTCGAGACTAGCGGGGGCCTACGAGCAGTACTTC; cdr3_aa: CASSSRLAGAYEQYF
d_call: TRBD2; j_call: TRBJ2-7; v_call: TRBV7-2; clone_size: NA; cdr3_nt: TGTGCCAGCAGCCCGCTAGCGGGGGGCGTAACAAACGAGCAGTACTTC; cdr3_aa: CASSPLAGGVTNEQYF
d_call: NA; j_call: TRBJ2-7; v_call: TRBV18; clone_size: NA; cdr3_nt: TGTGCCAGCCTTACGGGACTGGGGGGAGAGCAGTACTTC; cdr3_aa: CASLTGLGGEQYF
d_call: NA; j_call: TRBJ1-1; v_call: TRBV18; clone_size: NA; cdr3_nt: TGTGCCAGCTCACCAGACACCTCCACTGAAGCTTTCTTT; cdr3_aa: CASSPDTSTEAFF
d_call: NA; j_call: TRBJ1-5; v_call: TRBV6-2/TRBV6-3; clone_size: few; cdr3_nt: TGTGCCAGCAGTTACTCGTTCGGACAGATTTATAGCAATCAGCCCCAGCATTTT; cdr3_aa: CASSYSFGQIYSNQPQHF
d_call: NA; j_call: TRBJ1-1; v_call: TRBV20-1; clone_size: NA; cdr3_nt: TGCAGTGCTAGTCGGGACTCCGGAGGGGACACTGAAGCTTTCTTT; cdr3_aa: CSASRDSGGDTEAFF
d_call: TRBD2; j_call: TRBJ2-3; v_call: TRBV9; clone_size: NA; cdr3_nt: TGTGCCAGCAGCGTAGGCGGGGGACTAGCGGGGGGCACCACAGATACGCAGTATTTT; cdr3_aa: CASSVGGGLAGGTTDTQYF
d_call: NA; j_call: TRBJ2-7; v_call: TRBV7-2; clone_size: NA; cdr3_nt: TGTGCCAGCAGCTTAGCTGGCGGCTACGAGCAGTACTTC; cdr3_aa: CASSLAGGYEQYF
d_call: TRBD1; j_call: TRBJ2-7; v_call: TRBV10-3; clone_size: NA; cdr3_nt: TGTGCCATCAGTGGGGTGGGACAGGGGGCCGAGCAGTACTTC; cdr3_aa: CAISGVGQGAEQYF
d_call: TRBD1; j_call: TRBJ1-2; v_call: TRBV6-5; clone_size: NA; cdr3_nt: TGTGCCAGCCAGACAGGGCTTGGCTACACCTTC; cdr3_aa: CASQTGLGYTF
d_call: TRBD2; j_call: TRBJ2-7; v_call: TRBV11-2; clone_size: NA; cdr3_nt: TGTGCCAGCAGATTAGCGGGGGGGGACGAGCAGTACTTC; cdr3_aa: CASRLAGGDEQYF